This is a list of T cell receptor beta chains from one sample in a study of OX40 agonist ivuxolimab in advanced cancers. This table comes from immunoSEQ multiplex PCR, and its TCRdb copy is limited to in-frame clones, with some not included. This table holds roughly 40,000 clones, around 91% found once. The starting material was CD4+ or CD8+ T cells sorted from blood, obtained in a trial of the OX40 agonist ivuxolimab. These receptors were collected from an adult with an advanced solid tumor such as melanoma, head and neck, liver or kidney cancer. Both conserved end residues are part of each CDR3. The order of the fields is CDR3 DNA, CDR3 protein, D gene, V gene, J gene, clone size. A D gene is named only where the DNA matches it firmly. Only part of the rows carry a size: once, few, many, or a class if the clone is expanded.

TGTGCCAGCAGCTTCGACAGGGGATATTCACCCCTCCACTTT	CASSFDRGYSPLHF	TRBD1	TRBV5-4	TRBJ1-6	.
TGTGCCAGCTCACTCGGGACAGACAATCAGCCCCAGCATTTT	CASSLGTDNQPQHF	TRBD1	TRBV18	TRBJ1-5	.
TGTGCCAGCAGCTTAGCGGGGGCATTTGCAGATACGCAGTATTTT	CASSLAGAFADTQYF	.	TRBV11-1	TRBJ2-3	once
TGTGCCATCAGCCGAGATTCTAATCAGCCCCAGCATTTT	CAISRDSNQPQHF	.	TRBV10-3	TRBJ1-5	.
TGTGCCAGCAGCTACTTTTTCGGGACCCGGATAAGACAGAGAAATTACGAGCAGTACTTC	CASSYFFGTRIRQRNYEQYF	.	TRBV5-4	TRBJ2-7	.
TGTGCCAGCAGGAGAGACTCTGGAAACACCATATATTTT	CASRRDSGNTIYF	.	TRBV6-6	TRBJ1-3	.
TGTGCCAGCAGCTTAGATGCTGACGGGGGGAGGGAGCAGTTCTTC	CASSLDADGGREQFF	TRBD2	TRBV11-3	TRBJ2-1	.
TGTGCCAGCAGCTTAAGTGGGGGCACTGAAGCTTTCTTT	CASSLSGGTEAFF	.	TRBV7-2	TRBJ1-1	few
TGCGCCACCAAGACTAGCGGTAACACCGGGGAGCTGTTTTTT	CATKTSGNTGELFF	TRBD2	TRBV10-2	TRBJ2-2	.
TGCGCCACCCCCCCCAATGAGCAGTTCTTC	CATPPNEQFF	.	TRBV5-1	TRBJ2-1	.
TGTGCCAGCAGCAAACCGTTCAGGACAGGAAATCAGCCCCAGCATTTT	CASSKPFRTGNQPQHF	.	TRBV21-1	TRBJ1-5	.
TGTGCCAGCAGTTACAGAAGCCAGGGGATTCAAAAACTGTTTTTT	CASSYRSQGIQKLFF	.	TRBV6-5	TRBJ1-4	once
TGTGCCAGCTTCCGGGGTAGCGGGGAGGCGGGTACGCAGTATTTT	CASFRGSGEAGTQYF	TRBD2	TRBV6-1	TRBJ2-3	.
TGTGCCAGCAGCTTAGGGGGGGTTTACAATGAGCAGTTCTTC	CASSLGGVYNEQFF	.	TRBV7-9	TRBJ2-1	.
TGTGCCAGCAGTTTCCGAAGTGGGGGTTGGAATCAGCCCCAGCATTTT	CASSFRSGGWNQPQHF	.	TRBV28	TRBJ1-5	.
TGCGCCAGCAGCCAAGAAGGACAGGGGGCTTGGGAGACCCAGTACTTC	CASSQEGQGAWETQYF	TRBD1	TRBV4-3	TRBJ2-5	few
TGTGCCAGCAGCCACCAAGGGGCGGAAAGCACAGATACGCAGTATTTT	CASSHQGAESTDTQYF	.	TRBV7-2	TRBJ2-3	.
TGTGCCAGCAGTGAAAACAGGGGGGGAGAAAAACTGTTTTTT	CASSENRGGEKLFF	TRBD1	TRBV25-1	TRBJ1-4	.
TGTGCCAGCAGCTTTAGACAGGAAAGAGGTTACAATGAGCAGTTCTTC	CASSFRQERGYNEQFF	.	TRBV4-2	TRBJ2-1	once
TGTGCCAGCAGCTATACGCAGGGGAGTAATGAGCAGTTCTTC	CASSYTQGSNEQFF	.	TRBV7-9	TRBJ2-1	.
TGTGCCAGCAGCTTAGATAGGGCCGGAGCGGTTAAGACCCAGTACTTC	CASSLDRAGAVKTQYF	.	TRBV7-9	TRBJ2-5	.
TGTGCCAGTAGTATAAGAACCTCTAGCCAGCCCCAGCATTTT	CASSIRTSSQPQHF	.	TRBV19	TRBJ1-5	.
TGTGCCAGTAGTATAGAGCCGGGACAGGGGGTGGTTAGCAATCAGCCCCAGCATTTT	CASSIEPGQGVVSNQPQHF	TRBD1	TRBV19	TRBJ1-5	.
TGTGCCAGCAGCGTACCGAGAGGGGATACCTACGAGCAGTACTTC	CASSVPRGDTYEQYF	.	TRBV6-5	TRBJ2-7	.
TGCGCCAGCAGCCAAGATCGGCTCTCTGGGGCCAACGTCCTGACTTTC	CASSQDRLSGANVLTF	.	TRBV4-3	TRBJ2-6	.
TGTGCCACCAGCAGAGATCGGCGAGGGGACGGGCAGTACTTC	CATSRDRRGDGQYF	.	TRBV15	TRBJ2-7	.
TGTGCCAGCAGTTCTTCCGGACAGTCGGGCTATGGCTACACCTTC	CASSSSGQSGYGYTF	.	TRBV6-5	TRBJ1-2	.
TGTGCCAGCTCACCAAGGGCTGAACCCTACGAGCAGTACTTC	CASSPRAEPYEQYF	.	TRBV18	TRBJ2-7	.
TGTGCCAGCAGTGAAATCAGGGGAGGAGAAAAACTGTTTTTT	CASSEIRGGEKLFF	.	TRBV6-1	TRBJ1-4	.
TGTGCCAGCAGTGAAGCTCTAAAGCGGGGGGCTTTCAATGAGCAGTTCTTC	CASSEALKRGAFNEQFF	TRBD2	TRBV6-1	TRBJ2-1	.
TGTGCCAGTAGTATGGAAGGTGGGGGAATTGAAAAACTGTTTTTT	CASSMEGGGIEKLFF	.	TRBV19	TRBJ1-4	.
TGCGCCAGCAGAAACCCGGAAAGCAGTGTAGTGTTTGAAGATACGCAGTATTTT	CASRNPESSVVFEDTQYF	.	TRBV5-1	TRBJ2-3	.
TGTGCCATCAGTCCTCGACTAGCGGATCCCAACACCGGGGAGCTGTTTTTT	CAISPRLADPNTGELFF	TRBD2	TRBV10-3	TRBJ2-2	.
TGTGCCACCAGCAATCCTAGCGGGGGGGCTTTTGAGCAGTTCTTC	CATSNPSGGAFEQFF	TRBD2	TRBV15	TRBJ2-1	once
TGTGCCTGGGACAGGGGGCTAGAAGATACGCAGTATTTT	CAWDRGLEDTQYF	TRBD1	TRBV30	TRBJ2-3	once
TGTGCCAGCAGTCGAGCGGGAGTCGCCGAAGATACGCAGTATTTT	CASSRAGVAEDTQYF	TRBD2	TRBV28	TRBJ2-3	once
TGTGCCAGCAGCCCGGGGGGGTACCAAGAGACCCAGTACTTC	CASSPGGYQETQYF	TRBD2	TRBV5-6	TRBJ2-5	once
TGTGCCATCAGCGGACTAGCGGGCCCCACCGGGGAGCTGTTTTTT	CAISGLAGPTGELFF	TRBD2	TRBV10-3	TRBJ2-2	.
TGTGCCAGCAGTGTCCGGGACAGGGGATATGAGCAGTTCTTC	CASSVRDRGYEQFF	TRBD1	TRBV6-1	TRBJ2-1	.
TGTGCCAGCAGCCGTTCCCAGGACAGCTTGAACACTGAAGCTTTCTTT	CASSRSQDSLNTEAFF	.	TRBV5-4	TRBJ1-1	few
TGTGCCTGGAGCCGGGACCGCAATAGCAATCAGCCCCAGCATTTT	CAWSRDRNSNQPQHF	.	TRBV30	TRBJ1-5	once
TGTGCCAGCAGCTCAGCGGAGAGACGTGAAGCTTTCTTT	CASSSAERREAFF	.	TRBV7-2	TRBJ1-1	.